Shown below are 23 T cell receptor beta chains from a single sample sequenced in a study of cytomegalovirus exposure and HLA in healthy donors. PCR involved 60 Vbeta and 13 Jbeta primers. Repertoires were generated with immunoSEQ multiplex PCR, while TCRdb's copy carries only in-frame clones and drops some. The data show a few hundred thousand clones, approximately 80% seen once. Source material: PBMCs. The receptor set was obtained from a girl aged 2-9 years in good health and CMV-seronegative.

The CDR3 sequence is CASSLLQGYEQYF. CDR3 DNA: TGTGCCAGCAGTTTATTACAGGGCTACGAGCAGTACTTC. The chain carries TRBV27 and TRBJ2-7; possibly TRBD1 for D (6 bases). CDR1 MNHEY and CDR2 SMNVEV come from the germline V gene (reference sequence). Trimming cost V 1 base and J 3 bases, with 7 bases left between them. There are 13 residues in the CDR3.

The chain employs TRBV7-9 and TRBJ2-7, with D tentatively TRBD2 (5 bases). From germline, CDR1 is SEHNR and CDR2 FQNEAQ (reference sequence). This CDR3 has 14 amino acids. The V end was cut by 5 bases, the J end by 3 bases, with 14 bases between. The DNA for the CDR3 is TGTGCCAGCAGCCCAGAGGGCAGGCTCTACGAGCAGTACTTC. Amino acids: CASSPEGRLYEQYF.

The sample holds one count of this clone. V and J are TRBV5-6 and TRBJ1-1, with no clear D. V lost 4 bases and J 8 bases, leaving 15 bases between the germline ends. The CDR3 consists of 13 residues. Per the germline V gene, CDR1 is SGHDT and CDR2 is YYEEEE. The CDR3 nucleotides are TGTGCCAGCAGCCACGTCGAACAAATCGAAGCTTTCTTT. This codes for CASSHVEQIEAFF.

The CDR3 sequence: CASSLGQGSYGYTF. CDR3 sequence (DNA): TGTGCCAGCAGCTTAGGCCAGGGGTCCTATGGCTACACCTTC. The gene calls are TRBV13 and TRBJ1-2, with a tentative D call TRBD1 (6 bases). Germline CDR1 PRHDT, CDR2 FYEKMQ (reference sequence). The V gene lost 0 bases and the J gene lost 4 bases, with 9 bases spanning the gap. The CDR3 extends over 14 amino acids.

This chain joins TRBV27 and TRBJ2-1, with 12 bases aligning to TRBD2. From germline, CDR1 is MNHEY and CDR2 SMNVEV (reference sequence). The CDR3 extends over 15 amino acids. J was trimmed by 8 bases and V by 6 bases; bases with no gene match: 8. This CDR3 reads CASRPLAGGPYEQFF. The CDR3 DNA follows: TGTGCCAGCAGGCCTCTAGCGGGAGGGCCCTATGAGCAGTTCTTC.

The CDR3: CASSLSGADYEQYF. The CDR3 DNA is TGCGCCAGCAGCTTGTCTGGGGCGGACTACGAGCAGTACTTC. The genes are TRBV5-1 and TRBJ2-7; D perhaps matches TRBD1 (5 bases). The V end lost 1 base, the J end lost 3 bases, and 11 bases lay between the germline ends. This CDR3 is built from 14 residues. CDR1 and CDR2 from the germline V gene are SGHRS and YFSETQ.

This clone showed up just once. The gene calls are TRBV5-6 and TRBJ2-5, with unresolved D. The end of the DNA aligns better with TRBJ2-7, so the J call may be wrong. CDR3 length: 14 residues. Germline V gene data show CDR1 as SGHDT and CDR2 as YYEEEE. The CDR3: CASSLDASAYEQYF. In nucleotides, the CDR3 is TGTGCCAGCAGCCTGGATGCCTCCGCCTACGAGCAGTACTTC.

V is TRBV5-1 and J is TRBJ1-1; 10 bases match TRBD1. The CDR3 contains 13 residues. V trimming: 6 bases; J trimming: 11 bases; junction bases outside the gene matches: 10. Germline V gene lookup returns CDR1 SGHRS and CDR2 YFSETQ. The CDR3 region is CASTFGTGDVAFF. CDR3 coding DNA: TGCGCCAGCACTTTCGGGACAGGGGATGTGGCTTTCTTT.

The CDR3: CASSVGAGITDTQYF. The CDR3 DNA sequence: TGCGCCAGCAGTGTGGGAGCGGGGATCACAGATACGCAGTATTTT. The chain couples TRBV10-2 to TRBJ2-3; TRBD2 matches 7 bases. The germline V gene encodes CDR1 WSHSY and CDR2 SAAADI. CDR3 size: 15 residues. The junction had 6 bases not matched to a gene; V was cut back by 4 bases and J by 2 bases.

The chain combines TRBV7-9 with TRBJ2-3; 8 positions agree with TRBD2. From germline, CDR1 is SEHNR and CDR2 FQNEAQ (reference sequence). CDR3 length: 15 amino acids. V was pared by 5 bases and J by 6 bases, with 10 bases of the junction left unmatched. DNA of the CDR3: TGTGCCAGCAGCGAGCGGGGGCTATTGGGGGATACGCAGTATTTT. Translated, it gives CASSERGLLGDTQYF.

The rearrangement joins TRBV30 to TRBJ1-1; TRBD1 aligns across 9 bases. Germline lookup yields CDR1 GTSNPN and CDR2 SVGIG (reference sequence). The CDR3 has 13 residues. The trim removed 3 bases at V and 3 bases at J, leaving 2 bases unmatched. The CDR3: CAWRTGGYTEAFF. The CDR3 DNA follows: TGTGCCTGGAGGACAGGGGGATACACTGAAGCTTTCTTT.

The chain carries TRBV2 and TRBJ2-7, with D perhaps TRBD2 (6 bases). Trimming stripped 1 base from V and 2 bases from J, with 9 bases between. Per germline, CDR1 SNHLY and CDR2 FYNNEI. The CDR3 sequence is 14 residues long. Here the CDR3 DNA reads TGTGCCAGCAGTGAAGGGACTAAAGCCTACGAGCAGTACTTC. This encodes CASSEGTKAYEQYF.

V usage is TRBV4-1 and J usage is TRBJ2-3, with a possible D match to TRBD1 (5 bases). Trimming took off 8 bases at V and 2 bases at J, with 17 bases between the two ends. CDR1 is MGHRA and CDR2 is YSYEKL in the germline V gene. This CDR3 comprises 15 residues. The CDR3 loop reads CASSFAGHITDTQYF. The CDR3, as DNA: TGCGCCAGCTCTTTCGCAGGGCATATCACAGATACGCAGTATTTT.

This clone has just a few counts. The J gene is TRBJ1-4, the V gene TRBV6-5; TRBD1 matches at 7 bases. Germline CDR1 and CDR2: MNHEY and SVGAGI. The CDR3 consists of 14 residues. V dropped 6 bases and J dropped 8; count of bases not matched to a gene: 9. The CDR3 loop reads CASSIDTGEEKLFF. CDR3 nucleotides: TGTGCCAGCAGCATCGACACAGGGGAGGAAAAACTGTTTTTT.

The chain carries TRBV6-1 and TRBJ2-5; 9 nucleotides align to TRBD1. Trimming cost V 11 bases and J 4 bases; bases outside gene matches: 11. The CDR3 extends over 14 amino acids. Germline CDR1 reads MNHNS; CDR2 reads SASEGT. Here the CDR3 DNA reads TGTGCCGCCCGGGACAGGGATGCCCTAGAGACCCAGTACTTC. This codes for CAARDRDALETQYF.

This chain links TRBV2 with TRBJ1-1; D gene ambiguous. This CDR3 contains 12 residues. From germline, CDR1 is SNHLY and CDR2 FYNNEI. Trimming stripped 7 bases from V and 7 bases from J, with 13 bases between. Here the CDR3 DNA reads TGTGCCAGCACCGGCCGGGTTTTTGAAGCTTTCTTT. Translation gives CASTGRVFEAFF.

The chain links TRBV15 to TRBJ1-2; 9 bases align to TRBD1. CDR1 is LNHNV, CDR2 YYDKDF, per germline (reference sequence). J gave up 7 bases and V 0 bases, and 6 bases lay outside the gene matches. The CDR3 runs 15 residues. CDR3 nucleotide sequence: TGTGCCACCAGCAGAGAACCGGGACAGGGAGGTGGCTACACCTTC. Amino acid sequence: CATSREPGQGGGYTF. The full variable domain, completed using reference TRBV15 and TRBJ1-2, is DAMVIQNPRYQVTQFGKPVTLSCSQTLNHNVMYWYQQKSSQAPKLLFHYYDKDFNNEADTPDNFQSRRPNTSFCFLDIRSPGLGDTAMYLCATSREPGQGGGYTFGSGTRLTVV.

The V gene is TRBV19, the J gene TRBJ2-6; D not certain. Deletions cut 9 bases from V and 0 bases from J, with 3 bases between. The CDR3 consists of 12 residues. The germline V gene encodes CDR1 LNHDA and CDR2 SQIVND (reference sequence). CDR3 in DNA: TGTGCCAGCAACTCTGGGGCCAACGTCCTGACTTTC. This codes for CASNSGANVLTF.

This clone was seen a handful of times. The gene calls are TRBV9 and TRBJ2-7; 7 bases map to TRBD2. Germline CDR1 and CDR2: SGDLS and YYNGEE. There are 13 residues in the CDR3. Trimming cost V 3 bases and J 4 bases; bases outside gene matches: 4. The CDR3 DNA follows: TGTGCCAGCAGCGGTTCTAGCGGTTACGAGCAGTACTTC. Encoded protein: CASSGSSGYEQYF.

The chain carries TRBV6-1 and TRBJ2-4, with D uncertain. CDR3 length equals 13 residues. V lost 8 bases and J 0 bases, leaving 8 bases between the germline ends. Germline V lookup: CDR1 MNHNS, CDR2 SASEGT. In DNA, the CDR3 is TGTGCCAGCGCGTATCTAGCCAAAAACATTCAGTACTTC. It is translated as CASAYLAKNIQYF.

This clone has a single count. The genes are TRBV7-2 and TRBJ2-1; D is uncertain. The CDR3 has 13 residues. Germline CDR1 reads SGHTA; CDR2 reads FQGNSA. V was shortened by 5 bases and J by 11 bases, with 16 bases between the two germline ends. The CDR3, as DNA: TGTGCCAGCAGCCCCAGTGGATTGACACAGCAGTTCTTC. Translation: CASSPSGLTQQFF. The variable domain in full, completed from reference TRBV7-2 and TRBJ2-1, reads GAGVSQSPSNKVTEKGKDVELRCDPISGHTALYWYRQSLGQGLEFLIYFQGNSAPDKSGLPSDRFSAERTGGSVSTLTIQRTQQEDSAVYLCASSPSGLTQQFFGPGTRLTVL.

Only one count was recorded for this clone. The chain couples TRBV21-1 to TRBJ1-2. TRBV21-1 is a pseudogene locus. This CDR3 has 17 amino acids. CDR3 nucleotides: TGTGCCAGCAGCGAAAAACCCTTGAGGGTTATTCAAGGTGGCTACACCTTC. It codes for CASSEKPLRVIQGGYTF.

The chain couples TRBV5-1 to TRBJ2-3; D might be TRBD2 (6 bases). Germline V gene sequence: CDR1 SGHRS, CDR2 YFSETQ. The CDR3 is 14 amino acids. V gave up 1 base and J gave up 0 bases, with 6 bases separating them. The CDR3 reads CASSLSGSTDTQYF. CDR3 DNA: TGCGCCAGCAGCTTGAGCGGGAGCACAGATACGCAGTATTTT.